This T cell receptor (beta chain) came from a study of blood T cell repertoires in COVID-19. Assay: immunoSEQ multiplex PCR; the TCRdb copy retains only in-frame clones and omits some. The table shows 65,000 to 90,000 clones, with about nine tenths occurring only once. V lost 3 bases to trimming and J lost 2 bases, with 16 bases between them. The CDR3 loop spans 16 amino acids. Germline V gene sequence: CDR1 SGHDT, CDR2 YYEEEE. Sequencing input: peripheral blood. The chain recombines TRBV5-6 with TRBJ2-3, with D perhaps matching TRBD2 (6 bases). The receptor was isolated from a woman under 30 with acute or convalescent COVID-19. The CDR3 sequence is CASSYGGLAPTDTQYF. CDR3 DNA sequence: TGTGCCAGCAGCTACGGGGGTCTAGCACCCACAGATACGCAGTATTTT.